A single TCR beta chain is shown here with its context. Its antigen remains unknown. Described time point: newly diagnosed GD, antithyroid drugs for less than 3 months. PBMCs provided the RNA from which the TCR library was made. Patients all came to the study from an endocrinology department in Xi'an, China. Researchers made TCR beta libraries by using iRepertoire HTBI primers and running Arm-PCR on CDR3 regions. In the original workflow: Across the samples, identification revealed some 59 TRBV and about 15 TRBJ segments. Each CDR3 protein is one row after TCRdb ran MiXCR on the multiplex PCR reads. TCRdb assigned the V and J calls; the authors' analysis was not used. The sample shows approximately 250,000 distinct CDR3 sequences, around 18% of them seen only once. This specimen comes from a study of regulatory T cells in long-lasting Graves disease. Study-level results: Possibly, too few samples lowered accuracy.

This clonotype was sampled from a female donor with Graves disease. This specimen consisted of peripheral blood mononuclear cells (PBMCs), obtained at new diagnosis, from a patient treated with antithyroid drugs.

CDR3 sequence reads: CASNRPTYNEQFF. The CDR3 DNA sequence: TGTGCCAGCAACAGACCTACGTACAATGAGCAGTTCTTC. V gene TRBV2 combines with J gene TRBJ2-1, with no clear D. Germline lookup yields CDR1 SNHLY and CDR2 FYNNEI. V lost 7 bases, J lost 4 bases, and 11 bases lay in between. The length of the CDR3 is 13 residues.